These 10 T cell receptor beta chains were all obtained from the same sample, sequenced in a study of CD8 T cells in Susac syndrome. Random hexamers were used to reverse transcribe about 0.45 to 1 ug of RNA. TCRdb reprocessed the immunoSEQ multiplex PCR reads via MiXCR and lists one record per CDR3 protein. This table has roughly 400,000 distinct CDR3 sequences, more than 80% appearing once. The sample consisted of CD8+ T cells from PBMCs. These receptors were taken from a human donor with multiple sclerosis.

V gene TRBV19 combines with J gene TRBJ2-3, with 9 bases lining up with TRBD1. V lost 8 bases, J lost 1 base, and 4 bases stayed unmatched. CDR1 LNHDA and CDR2 SQIVND come from the germline V gene (reference sequence). CDR3 length equals 14 residues. The CDR3 is CASDRGWGTDTQYF. CDR3 bases: TGTGCCAGTGACAGGGGGTGGGGCACAGATACGCAGTATTTT.

The J gene is TRBJ2-7, the V gene TRBV28; the D gene is possibly TRBD2 (5 bases). Germline lookup yields CDR1 MDHEN and CDR2 SYDVKM. V gave up 2 bases and J gave up 0 bases, with 14 bases separating them. The CDR3 is made up of 16 amino acids. Written as DNA, the CDR3 is TGTGCCAGCAGTTTAATTGGCGGAGGTCTCTCCTACGAGCAGTACTTC. Translation: CASSLIGGGLSYEQYF.

V usage is TRBV10-1 and J usage is TRBJ2-7; 9 nucleotides agree with TRBD1. This CDR3 contains 15 residues. The V gene's germline CDR1 is WNHNN and CDR2 SYGVQD (reference sequence). V lost 8 bases, J lost 2 bases, and 10 bases stayed unmatched. DNA of the CDR3: TGCGCCAGCCTGATTCCCGGGACAGGGACCTACGAGCAGTACTTC. Translating it yields CASLIPGTGTYEQYF.

The chain has TRBV20-1 and TRBJ2-3; 7 bases fit TRBD2. The CDR3 contains 15 residues. Trimming took 0 bases from V and 0 from J; bases not matched to a gene: 3. Germline-derived CDR1 and CDR2 are DFQATT and SNEGSKA (reference sequence). In DNA form, the CDR3 reads TGCAGTGCTAGAGACAGGACTAGGAGCACAGATACGCAGTATTTT. This sequence encodes CSARDRTRSTDTQYF.

This chain joins TRBV12-3 or TRBV12-4 and TRBJ2-7, with 7 nucleotides matching TRBD1. The V and J ends lost 5 bases and 3 bases, in that order; junction bases with no gene match: 10. This CDR3 contains 15 residues. The CDR3 DNA follows: TGTGCCAGCAGTCTTACCCCAGGGGGTGGCTACGAGCAGTACTTC. Translating it yields CASSLTPGGGYEQYF.

This chain uses TRBV12-3 or TRBV12-4 with TRBJ2-2, with 9 bases aligning to TRBD1. The CDR3 loop spans 17 amino acids. With 6 bases clipped from V and 3 bases from J, the junction kept 11 bases outside the gene matches. CDR3 region: CASSRTGEGFYTGELFF. The CDR3 bases are TGTGCCAGCAGCCGGACAGGGGAAGGATTTTACACCGGGGAGCTGTTTTTT.

The rearrangement links TRBV21-1 to TRBJ2-7. TRBV21-1 is noted as a pseudogene. The CDR3 spans 15 residues. The CDR3 bases are TGTGCCAGCAGCAAAGGGCTGGGGGCTCCATACGAGCAGTACTTC. The encoded protein is CASSKGLGAPYEQYF.

J is TRBJ2-6 and V is TRBV11-2; D ambiguous. CDR3 size: 15 residues. Germline V gene lookup returns CDR1 SGHAT and CDR2 FQNNGV. V was pared by 4 bases and J by 0 bases, with 7 bases between. CDR3 in amino acids: CASSSGGSGANVLTF. The CDR3 coding sequence is TGTGCCAGCAGCTCCGGCGGCTCTGGGGCCAACGTCCTGACTTTC.

CDR3 coding DNA: TGTGCCAGTACCCCTTTTGGACCGGACACTGAAGCTTTCTTT. It codes for CASTPFGPDTEAFF. The chain carries TRBV19 and TRBJ1-1; no clear D. Per germline, CDR1 LNHDA and CDR2 SQIVND (reference sequence). V gave up 7 bases and J gave up 3 bases, with 15 bases separating them. This CDR3 is 14 amino acids long.

The chain combines TRBV6-5 with TRBJ1-1; 9 nucleotides line up with TRBD1. The V gene's germline CDR1 is MNHEY and CDR2 SVGAGI. This CDR3 comprises 14 residues. The J segment lost 1 base and the V segment lost 8 bases, leaving 5 bases of the junction unmatched. CDR3 nucleotide sequence: TGTGCCAGCGGCAAGGGACAGGGGAACACTGAAGCTTTCTTT. It translates to CASGKGQGNTEAFF.